The present T cell receptor (beta chain) was sequenced within a study of T cell responses to AZD1222 COVID-19 vaccine. Study-wide results and caveats: Baseline testing showed seropositivity in only a handful of AZD1222 recipients. Clonal diversity was possibly underestimated, and the donors were mostly white British, with more females. Spike as a whole was targeted by vaccine-associated CD4 TCRs, dominant at 160-218 and 743-854.

Turning to this clone: Its antigen is unidentified.

V lost 5 bases and J lost 2, with 13 bases in between. Looked up from germline, CDR1 is SGHTA and CDR2 is FQGNSA. The CDR3 covers 15 residues. Recipients boosted at about 4 weeks or about 12 weeks are pooled. Produced via immunoSEQ multiplex PCR; TCRdb's table is partial and in-frame only. The sample lists around 120,000 clones; 85% to 90% were seen once. The clonotype originates from an adult who received the AZD1222 COVID-19 vaccine. This material consisted of peripheral blood, taken 28 days after the second AZD1222 dose. The gene calls are TRBV7-2 and TRBJ2-1; D uncertain. In DNA form, the CDR3 reads TGTGCCAGCAGCCCGAGGTGGCAGGCCTACAATGAGCAGTTCTTC. It is translated as CASSPRWQAYNEQFF.